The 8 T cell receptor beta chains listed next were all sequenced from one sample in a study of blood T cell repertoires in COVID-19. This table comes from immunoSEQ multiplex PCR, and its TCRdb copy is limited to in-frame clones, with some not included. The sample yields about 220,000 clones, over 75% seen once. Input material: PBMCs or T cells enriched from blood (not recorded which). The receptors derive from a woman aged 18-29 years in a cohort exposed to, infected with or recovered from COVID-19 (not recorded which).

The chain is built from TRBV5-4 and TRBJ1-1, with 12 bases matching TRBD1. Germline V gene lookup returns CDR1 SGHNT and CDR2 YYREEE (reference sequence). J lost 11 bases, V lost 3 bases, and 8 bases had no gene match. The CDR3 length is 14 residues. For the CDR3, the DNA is TGTGCCAGCAGCTGGGACAGGGGGCCAGGTAATGCTTTCTTT. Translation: CASSWDRGPGNAFF.

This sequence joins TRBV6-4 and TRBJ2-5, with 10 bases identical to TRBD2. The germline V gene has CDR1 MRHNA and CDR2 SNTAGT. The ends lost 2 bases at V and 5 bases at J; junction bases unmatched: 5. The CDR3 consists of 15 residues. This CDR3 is CASSDGAGGPETQYF. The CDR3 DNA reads TGTGCCAGCAGTGACGGAGCGGGGGGGCCCGAGACCCAGTACTTC.

The CDR3 DNA reads as TGTGCCAGCAGCCAAGATTCTGGCAGCCAAGAGACCCAGTACTTC. It is translated as CASSQDSGSQETQYF. This chain connects TRBV3-1 (or the pseudogene TRBV3-2) to TRBJ2-5; no firm D call. The CDR3 extends over 15 amino acids. Trimming stripped 0 bases from V and 1 base from J, with 9 bases between. The germline V gene has CDR1 LGHDT and CDR2 YNNKEL (reference sequence).

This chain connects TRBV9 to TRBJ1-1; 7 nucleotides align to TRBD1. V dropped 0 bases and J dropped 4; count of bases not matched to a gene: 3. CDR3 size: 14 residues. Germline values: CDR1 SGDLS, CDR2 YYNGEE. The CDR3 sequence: CASSVVGGVTEAFF. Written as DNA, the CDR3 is TGTGCCAGCAGCGTAGTAGGGGGCGTCACTGAAGCTTTCTTT.

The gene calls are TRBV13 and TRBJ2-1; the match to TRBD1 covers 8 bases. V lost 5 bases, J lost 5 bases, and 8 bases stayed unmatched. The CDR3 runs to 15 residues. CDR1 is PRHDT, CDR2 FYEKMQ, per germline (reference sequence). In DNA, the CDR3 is TGTGCCAGCAGCCCGACAGGGGCAGTCCACAATGAGCAGTTCTTC. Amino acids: CASSPTGAVHNEQFF.

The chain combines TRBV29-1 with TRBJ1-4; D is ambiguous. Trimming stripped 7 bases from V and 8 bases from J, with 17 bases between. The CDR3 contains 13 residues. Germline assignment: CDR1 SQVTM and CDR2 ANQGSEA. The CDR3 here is CSGLVTLGEKLFF. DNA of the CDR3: TGCAGCGGTTTAGTGACACTCGGAGAAAAACTGTTTTTT.

The CDR3 DNA follows: TGTGCCATCAGTGACAGGGATAGCAATCAGCCCCAGCATTTT. Protein sequence: CAISDRDSNQPQHF. The chain links TRBV10-3 to TRBJ1-5, with a tentative D call TRBD1 (5 bases). The germline V gene has CDR1 ENHRY and CDR2 SYGVKD. The CDR3 consists of 14 residues. V was pared by 3 bases and J by 0 bases, with 6 bases between.

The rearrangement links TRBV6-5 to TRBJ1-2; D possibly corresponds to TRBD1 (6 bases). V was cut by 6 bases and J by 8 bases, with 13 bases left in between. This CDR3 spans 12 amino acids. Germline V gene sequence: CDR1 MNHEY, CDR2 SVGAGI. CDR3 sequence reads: CASRPGTSGYTF. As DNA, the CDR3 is TGTGCCAGCAGACCCGGGACATCCGGCTACACCTTC.